This entry lists 18 T cell receptor beta chains sequenced from one sample in a study of radiotherapy plus CTLA-4 blockade in lung cancer. Sequencing used immunoSEQ multiplex PCR; TCRdb keeps in-frame clones, though not all of them. Of fewer than 100,000 clones in the sample, around 81% were seen once. The sequenced sample was peripheral blood, obtained from a patient treated with radiotherapy plus ipilimumab. These receptors were taken from a human donor with non-small cell lung cancer whose response to radiotherapy plus ipilimumab could not be evaluated. Some clones in this sample may be carry-over from other donors' samples.

The chain is built from TRBV4-1 and TRBJ2-5, with D perhaps TRBD2 (6 bases). CDR3 length: 18 amino acids. CDR1 and CDR2 from the germline V gene are MGHRA and YSYEKL. Deletions cut 0 bases from V and 2 bases from J, with 19 bases between. Written as DNA, the CDR3 is TGCGCCAGCAGCCAAGACCCCTGGAGGGGAAGAGCTCAAGAGACCCAGTACTTC. This translates into CASSQDPWRGRAQETQYF.

This chain links TRBV5-4 with TRBJ1-1; the D gene is possibly TRBD1 (6 bases). The CDR3 contains 13 residues. The V end lost 4 bases, the J end lost 4 bases, and 11 bases lay between the germline ends. CDR1 is SGHNT and CDR2 is YYREEE in the germline V gene (reference sequence). The CDR3 spells CASSLQGSTEAFF. CDR3 in DNA: TGTGCCAGCAGCCTGCAGGGGAGCACTGAAGCTTTCTTT. Based on the CDR3 plus reference TRBV5-4 and TRBJ1-1, the full variable domain is ETGVTQSPTHLIKTRGQQVTLRCSSQSGHNTVSWYQQALGQGPQFIFQYYREEENGRGNFPPRFSGLQFPNYSSELNVNALELDDSALYLCASSLQGSTEAFFGQGTRLTVV.

This clone was observed once. This chain links TRBV5-1 with TRBJ2-7, with TRBD1 identical over 9 bases. The ends lost 0 bases at V and 1 base at J; junction bases unmatched: 2. The CDR3 is made up of 15 amino acids. CDR1 is SGHRS and CDR2 is YFSETQ in the germline V gene. This CDR3 reads CASSLGQGGSYEQYF. CDR3 nucleotide sequence: TGCGCCAGCAGCTTGGGACAGGGGGGATCCTACGAGCAGTACTTC. The whole variable domain, filled in from reference TRBV5-1 and TRBJ2-7, reads KAGVTQTPRYLIKTRGQQVTLSCSPISGHRSVSWYQQTPGQGLQFLFEYFSETQRNKGNFPGRFSGRQFSNSRSEMNVSTLELGDSALYLCASSLGQGGSYEQYFGPGTRLTVT.

J is TRBJ2-5 and V is TRBV13, with a weak D call TRBD1 (5 bases). V gave up 8 bases and J gave up 4 bases, with 14 bases separating them. This CDR3 spans 13 amino acids. In germline, CDR1 is PRHDT, CDR2 FYEKMQ (reference sequence). CDR3 in amino acids: CASGAGRGETQYF. CDR3 bases: TGTGCCAGCGGGGCCGGGCGAGGAGAGACCCAGTACTTC.

CDR3 amino acids: CASSEGQDSPLHF. The CDR3 DNA reads as TGTGCCAGCTCAGAGGGACAGGATTCACCCCTCCACTTT. This chain connects TRBV18 to TRBJ1-6; TRBD1 matches 8 bases. This CDR3 comprises 13 residues. With 5 bases clipped from V and 8 bases from J, the junction kept 2 bases outside the gene matches. CDR1 and CDR2 from the germline V gene are KGHSH and LQKENI. Full variable domain (outside the CDR3, taken from reference TRBV18 and TRBJ1-6): NAGVMQNPRHLVRRRGQEARLRCSPMKGHSHVYWYRQLPEEGLKFMVYLQKENIIDESGMPKERFSAEFPKEGPSILRIQQVVRGDSAAYFCASSEGQDSPLHFGNGTRLTVT.

This chain uses TRBV18 with TRBJ1-6; D unresolved. The V gene's germline CDR1 is KGHSH and CDR2 LQKENI. The CDR3 spans 12 residues. Trimming took off 6 bases at V and 8 bases at J, with 8 bases between the two ends. The CDR3 region has the DNA TGTGCCAGCTCCTCCCTAGATTCACCCCTCCACTTT. Its translation: CASSSLDSPLHF.

A few counts support this clone. The chain joins TRBV7-3 to TRBJ2-7; 7 bases are shared with TRBD2. Trimming removed 2 bases from V and 2 bases from J; junction bases left unmatched: 9. CDR3 length: 16 amino acids. Germline V gene sequence: CDR1 SGHTA, CDR2 FQGTGA. The CDR3 bases are TGTGCCAGCAGCTTAGCTGGCGGGGGTACAGCCTACGAGCAGTACTTC. As protein: CASSLAGGGTAYEQYF.

This rearrangement joins TRBV15 to TRBJ1-2; the D gene is possibly TRBD1 (5 bases). The germline CDR1 and CDR2 sequences are LNHNV and YYDKDF (reference sequence). The V and J ends lost 3 bases and 4 bases respectively, with 12 bases between them. The CDR3 is 14 amino acids. The CDR3 nucleotides read TGTGCCACCAGCAGGGGTCAGGGAGGCTATGGCTACACCTTC. This gives the protein CATSRGQGGYGYTF.

The rearrangement joins TRBV11-3 to TRBJ2-3; a weak D match, TRBD2 (7 bases). CDR1 is SGHNT and CDR2 is YENEEA in the germline V gene. This CDR3 is 14 amino acids long. V was cut by 1 base and J by 8 bases, with 13 bases left in between. CDR3 nucleotides: TGTGCCAGCAGCTTAGCGGGCCGGGGGGCTACGCAGTATTTT. Translation gives CASSLAGRGATQYF.

This chain uses TRBV2 with TRBJ1-1, with TRBD1 matching over 9 bases. Trimming took 5 bases from V and 3 from J; bases not matched to a gene: 4. Germline V CDR1 and CDR2: SNHLY, FYNNEI. This CDR3 contains 14 residues. CDR3 protein: CASSSTGGDTEAFF. The CDR3 region has the DNA TGTGCCAGCAGTTCGACAGGGGGAGACACTGAAGCTTTCTTT.

J is TRBJ2-3 and V is TRBV16, with 7 bases matching TRBD1. Per germline, CDR1 KGHSY and CDR2 FQNENV. The CDR3 has 16 amino acids. V was pared by 3 bases and J by 2 bases, with 8 bases of the junction left unmatched. CDR3 sequence: CASSHMHRGITDTQYF. The CDR3 bases are TGTGCCAGCAGCCATATGCACAGGGGAATCACAGATACGCAGTATTTT.

The chain uses TRBV5-1 and TRBJ2-5; 7 bases are a match to TRBD1. Germline assignment: CDR1 SGHRS and CDR2 YFSETQ. V was pared by 0 bases and J by 2 bases, with 7 bases of the junction left unmatched. The CDR3 spans 16 residues. CDR3 protein: CASSLADRVGQETQYF. CDR3 bases: TGCGCCAGCAGCTTGGCCGACAGGGTTGGGCAAGAGACCCAGTACTTC.

V is TRBV11-2 and J is TRBJ2-7; 8 bases line up with TRBD1. With V trimmed by 4 bases and J by 7 bases, 6 bases remained unmatched. Germline lookup yields CDR1 SGHAT and CDR2 FQNNGV. CDR3 length: 13 amino acids. CDR3 in amino acids: CASSWTGIEEQYF. The CDR3 DNA reads TGTGCCAGCAGCTGGACAGGGATCGAGGAGCAGTACTTC.

The rearrangement links TRBV5-1 to TRBJ2-5, with 7 nucleotides matching TRBD2. Germline V gives CDR1 SGHRS, CDR2 YFSETQ. The CDR3 consists of 15 residues. Germline trimming cut 1 base from V and 1 base from J; bases unmatched to any gene: 4. CDR3 bases: TGCGCCAGCAGCTTGAGGAGCGGGGCCCAAGAGACCCAGTACTTC. Encoded protein: CASSLRSGAQETQYF.

The chain recombines TRBV9 with TRBJ2-5, with 7 nucleotides matching TRBD2. This CDR3 comprises 15 residues. CDR1 and CDR2 (germline): SGDLS, YYNGEE. With V trimmed by 4 bases and J by 1 base, 7 bases remained unmatched. The CDR3 sequence is CASSPLGGGQETQYF. For the CDR3, the DNA is TGTGCCAGCAGCCCACTAGGCGGGGGCCAAGAGACCCAGTACTTC.

The chain links TRBV5-4 to TRBJ2-2, with 13 bases that match TRBD2. Germline V gene sequence: CDR1 SGHNT, CDR2 YYREEE (reference sequence). The J segment lost 9 bases and the V segment lost 3 bases, leaving 5 bases of the junction unmatched. CDR3 length: 15 residues. The CDR3 loop reads CASSSLAGGPRELFF. The DNA of the CDR3 is TGTGCCAGCAGCTCACTAGCGGGGGGGCCCAGGGAGCTGTTTTTT.

This chain connects TRBV9 to TRBJ2-7, with D possibly being TRBD2 (6 bases). Germline V lookup: CDR1 SGDLS, CDR2 YYNGEE. The ends were cut back, 4 bases at V and 0 bases at J, with 14 bases in the middle. The CDR3 contains 15 residues. The chain's CDR3 is CASSSTGGPSYEQYF. The CDR3, as DNA: TGTGCCAGCAGCTCCACCGGGGGTCCCTCCTACGAGCAGTACTTC.

The rearrangement uses TRBV19 and TRBJ1-5, with D possibly being TRBD1 (5 bases). Per the germline V gene, CDR1 is LNHDA and CDR2 is SQIVND (reference sequence). This CDR3 is built from 14 residues. The germline V and J ends were trimmed by 7 bases and 6 bases, with 16 bases remaining between them. The CDR3 is CASTHRGRVQPQHF. The DNA of the CDR3 is TGTGCCAGTACTCATAGGGGTAGGGTTCAGCCCCAGCATTTT.